The 8 T cell receptor beta chains presented below share a single source sample, sequenced in a study of cytomegalovirus exposure and HLA in healthy donors. A multiplex PCR was run with 60 Vbeta primers and 13 Jbeta primers. Clones were sequenced by immunoSEQ multiplex PCR, and TCRdb holds only the in-frame ones, with some missing. Of under 200,000 clones in the sample, roughly 87% are singletons; the top ten hold around 0.46%. The sequenced sample was PBMCs. The receptors stem from a woman aged 45-65 years in good health and CMV-seronegative.

V usage is TRBV4-2 and J usage is TRBJ2-7; TRBD2 is a possible D gene (5 bases). V was clipped by 1 base and J by 5 bases, with 9 bases between them. This CDR3 region has 13 residues. Germline V gene lookup returns CDR1 LGHNA and CDR2 YNFKEQ. The CDR3: CASSQGPGDEQYF. As DNA, the CDR3 is TGTGCCAGCAGCCAAGGTCCCGGGGACGAGCAGTACTTC.

This clone turned up a few times. The chain links TRBV6-5 to TRBJ1-1; a possible D gene is TRBD1 (5 bases). The CDR3 spans 14 residues. Looked up from germline, CDR1 is MNHEY and CDR2 is SVGAGI. V dropped 3 bases and J dropped 1 base, with 9 bases sitting between them. The CDR3 sequence is CASSYTGGNTEAFF. In DNA, the CDR3 is TGTGCCAGCAGTTATACAGGCGGGAACACTGAAGCTTTCTTT.

The CDR3 sequence: CASSIMGRDRGTQYF. Here the CDR3 DNA reads TGTGCCAGTAGTATAATGGGACGGGACAGGGGTACGCAGTATTTT. The chain joins TRBV19 to TRBJ2-3; 10 positions agree with TRBD1. V shed 2 bases and J 8 bases; nucleotides not matched to a gene: 7. This CDR3 is built from 15 residues. Germline values: CDR1 LNHDA, CDR2 SQIVND (reference sequence).

This sequence joins TRBV7-6 and TRBJ2-3; D perhaps matches TRBD1 (5 bases). The CDR3 is made up of 16 amino acids. The germline CDR1 and CDR2 sequences are SGHVS and FNYEAQ. Deletions cut 1 base from V and 5 bases from J, with 16 bases between. The CDR3 DNA sequence: TGTGCCAGCAGCTTAGTAGGGCACCGTAGGGGAGATACGCAGTATTTT. It encodes CASSLVGHRRGDTQYF.

The chain carries TRBV19 and TRBJ1-3; D is ambiguous. The CDR3 loop spans 14 amino acids. Germline lookup yields CDR1 LNHDA and CDR2 SQIVND (reference sequence). The V end was cut by 3 bases, the J end by 0 bases, with 6 bases between. The CDR3 coding sequence is TGTGCCAGTAGTATCGGAGTCTCTGGAAACACCATATATTTT. Its protein is CASSIGVSGNTIYF.

V gene TRBV7-2 combines with J gene TRBJ1-6; 7 nucleotides agree with TRBD1. The germline CDR1 and CDR2 sequences are SGHTA and FQGNSA. With 4 bases clipped from V and 5 bases from J, the junction kept 11 bases outside the gene matches. This CDR3 is built from 17 residues. DNA of the CDR3: TGTGCCAGCAGCTCCCCTACCGGGACAGTCCATAATTCACCCCTCCACTTT. Amino acids: CASSSPTGTVHNSPLHF.

V and J are TRBV11-2 and TRBJ2-1; D unclear. The CDR3 runs to 16 residues. Germline CDR1 and CDR2: SGHAT and FQNNGV. The ends were cut back, 2 bases at V and 0 bases at J, with 11 bases in the middle. CDR3 region: CASSLLSQLSYNEQFF. CDR3 nucleotide sequence: TGTGCCAGCAGCTTACTGTCACAGCTCTCCTACAATGAGCAGTTCTTC.

The rearrangement uses TRBV7-9 and TRBJ1-2; no definite D call. This CDR3 has 15 amino acids. V gave up 1 base and J gave up 4 bases, with 13 bases separating them. Germline V gene sequence: CDR1 SEHNR, CDR2 FQNEAQ (reference sequence). This CDR3 is CASSLGPWQRYGYTF. The CDR3 DNA reads as TGTGCCAGCAGCTTAGGTCCGTGGCAACGCTATGGCTACACCTTC.